One and the same sample provided the 23 T cell receptor beta chains below, sequenced in a study of blood T cells in healthy people across ages. The second PCR ran 7 to 11 cycles with a sample-barcoded 5' primer and J-beta primers. Each CDR3 protein gets one entry after TCRdb re-called the 5' RACE reads with MiXCR. Here the sample spans approximately 800,000 distinct CDR3 sequences, 45% to 70% being singletons. Input material: blood. These receptors were collected from a man in his forties in good health.

This chain joins TRBV20-1 and TRBJ2-7, with D maybe TRBD2 (5 bases). Trimming removed 2 bases from V and 2 bases from J, with 7 bases in between. The CDR3 has 12 amino acids. CDR1 is DFQATT and CDR2 is SNEGSKA in the germline V gene (reference sequence). The CDR3 here is CSARIGTYEQYF. DNA for the CDR3: TGCAGTGCTAGAATCGGGACCTACGAGCAGTACTTC.

The rearrangement links TRBV12-3 or TRBV12-4 to TRBJ2-7; TRBD2 agrees at 8 bases. Trimming took 3 bases from V and 5 from J; bases not matched to a gene: 9. The CDR3 consists of 15 residues. In DNA, the CDR3 is TGTGCCAGCAGTTTTAGCGGGACGAAGGGGGACGAGCAGTACTTC. Its translation: CASSFSGTKGDEQYF.

This chain joins TRBV29-1 and TRBJ2-7, with 7 nucleotides matching TRBD1. In germline, CDR1 is SQVTM, CDR2 ANQGSEA. The CDR3 is 14 residues long. Losses at the gene ends were 2 bases for V and 0 bases for J; bases not matched to a gene: 4. Written as DNA, the CDR3 is TGCAGCGTTGAAAAGGGACAGCCCTCCTACGAGCAGTACTTC. The encoded protein is CSVEKGQPSYEQYF.

The table lists this clonotype with a few counts. The chain uses TRBV14 and TRBJ2-5, with a possible D match to TRBD2 (6 bases). Germline assignment: CDR1 SGHDN and CDR2 FVKESK. Trimming left V 11 bases short and J 2 bases short, with 18 bases between. The CDR3 is 14 amino acids. In DNA form, the CDR3 reads TGTGCCCAAATCGGAGGGCGGATTCAAGAGACCCAGTACTTC. Protein: CAQIGGRIQETQYF.

V gene TRBV4-3 combines with J gene TRBJ2-7; 8 nucleotides align to TRBD2. The J segment lost 2 bases and the V segment lost 0 bases, leaving 6 bases of the junction unmatched. Germline CDR1 reads LGHNA; CDR2 reads YSLEER. CDR3 length: 16 amino acids. DNA of the CDR3: TGCGCCAGCAGCCAAGAAGGGACTAGGGGAGCCTACGAGCAGTACTTC. Translation gives CASSQEGTRGAYEQYF.

The J gene is TRBJ2-7, the V gene TRBV29-1, with D uncertain. With 7 bases removed from V and 2 bases from J, the gap between germline ends came to 15 bases. Per germline, CDR1 SQVTM and CDR2 ANQGSEA. There are 13 residues in the CDR3. The CDR3 reads CSATAPGTYEQYF. In DNA, the CDR3 is TGCAGCGCTACGGCTCCCGGAACCTACGAGCAGTACTTC.

The rearrangement joins TRBV25-1 to TRBJ1-6, with 7 bases identical to TRBD1. Losses at the gene ends were 6 bases for V and 10 bases for J; bases not matched to a gene: 9. Germline CDR1 reads MGHDK; CDR2 reads SYGVNS. The CDR3 length is 14 residues. CDR3 in amino acids: CASSSGTVYSPLHF. The CDR3 bases are TGTGCCAGCAGCTCCGGGACAGTCTACTCACCCCTCCACTTT. The whole variable domain, remainder taken from reference TRBV25-1 and TRBJ1-6, is EADIYQTPRYLVIGTGKKITLECSQTMGHDKMYWYQQDPGMELHLIHYSYGVNSTEKGDLSSESTVSRIRTEHFPLTLESARPSHTSQYLCASSSGTVYSPLHFGNGTRLTVT.

The chain joins TRBV7-2 to TRBJ1-5; D is possibly TRBD1 (5 bases). The germline V and J ends were trimmed by 1 base and 4 bases, with 14 bases remaining between them. The CDR3 runs to 16 residues. The germline V gene has CDR1 SGHTA and CDR2 FQGNSA. Written as DNA, the CDR3 is TGTGCCAGCAGCTTAGAAGAAAACAGGCCTAATCAGCCCCAGCATTTT. Protein: CASSLEENRPNQPQHF.

The chain recombines TRBV24-1 with TRBJ2-1; TRBD2 aligns across 10 bases. Germline assignment: CDR1 KGHDR and CDR2 SFDVKD. The J segment lost 6 bases and the V segment lost 4 bases, leaving 8 bases of the junction unmatched. CDR3 length: 16 amino acids. CDR3 region: CATSEPGTSARNEQFF. The CDR3 DNA reads as TGTGCCACCAGTGAACCGGGGACTAGCGCACGCAATGAGCAGTTCTTC.

This clonotype has more than one count but fewer than ten. The gene calls are TRBV7-3 and TRBJ2-3, with D perhaps matching TRBD2 (6 bases). The CDR3 loop spans 16 amino acids. Germline CDR1 and CDR2: SGHTA and FQGTGA. V was cut by 3 bases and J by 0 bases, with 13 bases left in between. CDR3 DNA sequence: TGTGCCAGCAGCTTCGGGTCGGCGGGGAGCACAGATACGCAGTATTTT. Translation gives CASSFGSAGSTDTQYF.

The rearrangement links TRBV11-2 to TRBJ2-3; D remains unclear. Germline V gene data show CDR1 as SGHAT and CDR2 as FQNNGV. This CDR3 is built from 15 residues. V dropped 1 base and J dropped 3 bases, with 11 bases sitting between them. Here the CDR3 DNA reads TGTGCCAGCAGCTTAGCGGCTACCACGACAGATACGCAGTATTTT. Its protein product is CASSLAATTTDTQYF. The entire variable domain, with the rest obtained from reference TRBV11-2 and TRBJ2-3, is as follows: EAGVAQSPRYKIIEKRQSVAFWCNPISGHATLYWYQQILGQGPKLLIQFQNNGVVDDSQLPKDRFSAERLKGVDSTLKIQPAKLEDSAVYLCASSLAATTTDTQYFGPGTRLTVL.

A remark on this clonotype: One junction end does not reproduce the germline sequence, and a read error may be involved. The chain uses TRBV14 and TRBJ2-1; the match to TRBD1 covers 8 bases. CDR1 is SGHDN and CDR2 is FVKESK in the germline V gene. CDR3 length: 15 amino acids. The DNA of the CDR3 is TGTGTCAGCAGCCGGTGGACAGGGTATAGCAATGAGCAGTTCTTC. It specifies CVSSRWTGYSNEQFF.

The V gene is TRBV27, the J gene TRBJ2-1; D gene unclear. The germline gives CDR1 MNHEY, CDR2 SMNVEV (reference sequence). Trimming shortened V by 2 bases and J by 9 bases, and 11 bases separated the two germline ends. This CDR3 has 13 amino acids. The CDR3 here is CASSLMAGIEQFF. Written as DNA, the CDR3 is TGTGCCAGCAGTTTAATGGCTGGAATTGAGCAGTTCTTC.

The rearrangement joins TRBV20-1 to TRBJ2-5, with D unresolved. V lost 2 bases and J 5 bases, leaving 18 bases between the germline ends. From germline, CDR1 is DFQATT and CDR2 SNEGSKA (reference sequence). The CDR3 is made up of 15 amino acids. The CDR3 loop reads CSARRELGSGETQYF. Written as DNA, the CDR3 is TGCAGTGCTAGACGTGAGCTAGGCTCCGGGGAGACCCAGTACTTC.

This chain connects TRBV18 to TRBJ2-1; D may match TRBD1 or TRBD2 (5 bases each). Germline assignment: CDR1 KGHSH and CDR2 LQKENI. V was pared by 4 bases and J by 5 bases, with 12 bases between. This CDR3 is built from 14 residues. Here the CDR3 DNA reads TGTGCCAGCTCACGTTTGGGGACCAACAATGAGCAGTTCTTC. This translates into CASSRLGTNNEQFF.

This chain links TRBV6-2 or TRBV6-3 with TRBJ1-5, with D hard to call. Trimming stripped 0 bases from V and 7 bases from J, with 16 bases between. The CDR3 loop spans 16 amino acids. Germline CDR1 MNHEY, CDR2 SVGEGT. This CDR3 reads CASSYSILGPRQPQHF. The CDR3 nucleotides read TGTGCCAGCAGTTACTCGATCCTGGGCCCGAGGCAGCCCCAGCATTTT.

This clonotype was seen once. Written as DNA, the CDR3 is TGTGCCAGCAGTACATCTAGTCCAGACGCCAAAAACATTCAGTACTTC. Its translation is CASSTSSPDAKNIQYF. The chain has TRBV7-9 and TRBJ2-4; D remains unclear. Germline CDR1 SEHNR, CDR2 FQNEAQ (reference sequence). There are 16 residues in the CDR3. V lost 6 bases, J lost 1 base, and 16 bases lay in between.

The chain combines TRBV25-1 with TRBJ2-3; a possible D gene is TRBD1 (6 bases). This CDR3 has 14 amino acids. V shed 7 bases and J shed 3 bases, with 14 bases lying between them. Germline V CDR1 and CDR2: MGHDK, SYGVNS. The CDR3 is CASKIRGGTDTQYF. CDR3 DNA: TGTGCCAGCAAAATCAGGGGTGGAACAGATACGCAGTATTTT. Filled out from reference TRBV25-1 and TRBJ2-3, the complete variable domain reads EADIYQTPRYLVIGTGKKITLECSQTMGHDKMYWYQQDPGMELHLIHYSYGVNSTEKGDLSSESTVSRIRTEHFPLTLESARPSHTSQYLCASKIRGGTDTQYFGPGTRLTVL.

The rearrangement joins TRBV27 to TRBJ2-1; 10 bases fit TRBD2. This CDR3 region has 15 residues. CDR1 is MNHEY and CDR2 is SMNVEV in the germline V gene (reference sequence). The junction had 6 bases not matched to a gene; V was cut back by 6 bases and J by 4 bases. Here the CDR3 DNA reads TGTGCCAGCAGCCTTAGCGGGGGGTGGTACAATGAGCAGTTCTTC. Amino acids: CASSLSGGWYNEQFF.

This clonotype occurred a few times. CDR3 DNA sequence: TGTGCCAGCACCCTACTACAGGGCTCCTACGAGCAGTACTTC. Translation gives CASTLLQGSYEQYF. The chain joins TRBV6-2 or TRBV6-3 to TRBJ2-7; maybe TRBD1 (6 bases). Germline CDR1 reads MNHEY; CDR2 reads SVGEGT. Trimming cost V 7 bases and J 0 bases, with 13 bases left between them. The CDR3 consists of 14 residues.

V and J are TRBV7-8 and TRBJ1-2; D ambiguous. CDR3 length equals 15 residues. V dropped 5 bases and J dropped 4 bases, with 17 bases sitting between them. Germline V gene sequence: CDR1 SGHVS, CDR2 FQNEAQ. This CDR3 reads CASSHKRVGVYGYTF. Written as DNA, the CDR3 is TGTGCCAGCAGCCATAAGAGAGTTGGGGTCTATGGCTACACCTTC.

This rearrangement joins TRBV29-1 to TRBJ1-1, with TRBD1 matching over 7 bases. This CDR3 is built from 17 residues. The germline V gene encodes CDR1 SQVTM and CDR2 ANQGSEA. V was pared by 2 bases and J by 6 bases, with 18 bases of the junction left unmatched. As DNA, the CDR3 is TGCAGCGTTGAATTTTTGGGACAGAGAAACAGGGGCGCTGAAGCTTTCTTT. Translating gives CSVEFLGQRNRGAEAFF.

This clonotype was counted between two and nine times. This chain joins TRBV6-5 and TRBJ2-5, with D tentatively TRBD1 or TRBD2 (5 bases each). Germline V gene data show CDR1 as MNHEY and CDR2 as SVGAGI. V gave up 6 bases and J gave up 7 bases, with 21 bases separating them. The CDR3 length is 15 residues. The CDR3 DNA is TGTGCCAGCAGCTACGGGACGACGGGGAGCACGACCCAGTACTTC. This translates into CASSYGTTGSTTQYF.